What follows are 3 T cell receptor beta chains derived from one specimen sequenced in a study of blood T cell repertoires in COVID-19. The protocol was immunoSEQ multiplex PCR, while the TCRdb copy is restricted to in-frame clones and leaves out a portion. Found here are approximately 300,000 clones, more than 70% of them singletons; the top ten hold around 1.5%. Sequencing used peripheral blood. The receptors shown here come from a woman between 50 and 59 years old with acute or convalescent COVID-19.

Only one count was recorded for this clone. The chain recombines TRBV27 with TRBJ2-1; D possibly corresponds to TRBD2 (5 bases). The germline CDR1 and CDR2 sequences are MNHEY and SMNVEV (reference sequence). The CDR3 runs 14 residues. The V and J ends lost 5 bases and 4 bases respectively, with 12 bases between them. The CDR3 loop reads CASSRTPSYNEQFF. CDR3 bases: TGTGCCAGCAGTCGGACTCCCTCGTACAATGAGCAGTTCTTC.

This rearrangement joins TRBV5-4 to TRBJ2-7; TRBD1 aligns across 8 bases. J was trimmed by 1 base and V by 2 bases; bases with no gene match: 5. The germline gives CDR1 SGHNT, CDR2 YYREEE (reference sequence). The CDR3 extends over 15 amino acids. The DNA for the CDR3 is TGTGCCAGCAGCTTTCGACAGGGGAGTTCCTACGAGCAGTACTTC. Encoded protein: CASSFRQGSSYEQYF.

The rearrangement links TRBV19 to TRBJ1-5; D not resolved. Trimming took 1 base from V and 6 from J, leaving 13 bases between them. The CDR3 consists of 15 residues. CDR1 is LNHDA, CDR2 SQIVND, per germline (reference sequence). Written as DNA, the CDR3 is TGTGCCAGTAGTATAGTGGGCGGGGATTCTCAGCCCCAGCATTTT. Its protein product is CASSIVGGDSQPQHF.